This T cell receptor (beta chain) was sequenced in a study of shared clonotypes between healthy human individuals. Study-wide context: Contributing individuals were two females and a few males aged 18 to 49. Study conclusions and caveats: Depth of sequencing was expected to influence donor clonotype sharing.

Healthy HIV-negative adults without recent acute infections or vaccinations served as donors. This clone was seen only once. Its antigen is as yet unknown. Repertoires were generated with immunoSEQ multiplex PCR, while TCRdb's copy carries only in-frame clones and drops some. Of under 600,000 clones listed, around three quarters are singletons. This CDR3 spans 14 amino acids. CDR1 SGHAT and CDR2 FQNNGV come from the germline V gene. V was clipped by 3 bases and J by 4 bases, with 9 bases between them. This clonotype was obtained from a woman between 40 and 55 years old in good health. Some clones in this sample may be carry-over from other donors' samples. Sequenced: PBMCs. The chain employs TRBV11-2 and TRBJ2-2; D is unresolved. The CDR3 loop is CASSLSVVTGELFF. The DNA of the CDR3 is TGTGCCAGCAGCTTGTCGGTTGTCACCGGGGAGCTGTTTTTT.